This T cell receptor beta chain was documented in a study of circulating and synovial CD4+ cells in juvenile arthritis. The table came from immunoSEQ multiplex PCR; TCRdb's copy has only in-frame clones and leaves some out. The sample lists approximately 3,600 clones; approximately 80% were seen once. V lost 2 bases and J lost 0; bases outside the gene matches: 6. Germline V gives CDR1 MNHEY, CDR2 SVGAGI. The CDR3 runs to 16 residues. Sequencing was performed on CD4+ T cells from synovial fluid. The chain carries TRBV6-5 and TRBJ1-1, with 7 bases matching TRBD1. This receptor was obtained from a human donor with juvenile idiopathic arthritis. CDR3 protein: CASSYGLGQLNTEAFF. CDR3 nucleotide sequence: TGTGCCAGCAGTTACGGTCTGGGACAGCTGAACACTGAAGCTTTCTTT.